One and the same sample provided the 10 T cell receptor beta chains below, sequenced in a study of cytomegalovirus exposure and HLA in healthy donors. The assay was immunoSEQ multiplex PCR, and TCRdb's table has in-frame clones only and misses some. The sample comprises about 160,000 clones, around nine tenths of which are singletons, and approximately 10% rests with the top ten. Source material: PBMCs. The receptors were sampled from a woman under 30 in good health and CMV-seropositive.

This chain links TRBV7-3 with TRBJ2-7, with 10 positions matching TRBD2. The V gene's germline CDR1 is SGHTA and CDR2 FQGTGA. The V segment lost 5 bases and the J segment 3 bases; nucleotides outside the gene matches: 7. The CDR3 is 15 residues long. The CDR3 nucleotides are TGTGCCAGCAGCCCTCCTAGCGGGAGTATCTACGAGCAGTACTTC. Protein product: CASSPPSGSIYEQYF.

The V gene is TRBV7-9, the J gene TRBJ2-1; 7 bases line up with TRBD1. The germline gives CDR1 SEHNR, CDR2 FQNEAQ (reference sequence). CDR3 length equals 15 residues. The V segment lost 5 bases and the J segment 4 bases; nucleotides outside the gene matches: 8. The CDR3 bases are TGTGCCAGCAGCCGCGAACGGACAGGTTACAATGAGCAGTTCTTC. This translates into CASSRERTGYNEQFF.

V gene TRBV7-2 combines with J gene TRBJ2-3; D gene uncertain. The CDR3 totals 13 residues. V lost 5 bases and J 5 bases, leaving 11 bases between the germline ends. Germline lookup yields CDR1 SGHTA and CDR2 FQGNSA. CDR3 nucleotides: TGTGCCAGCAGCAAAACCCACGGAGATACGCAGTATTTT. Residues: CASSKTHGDTQYF.

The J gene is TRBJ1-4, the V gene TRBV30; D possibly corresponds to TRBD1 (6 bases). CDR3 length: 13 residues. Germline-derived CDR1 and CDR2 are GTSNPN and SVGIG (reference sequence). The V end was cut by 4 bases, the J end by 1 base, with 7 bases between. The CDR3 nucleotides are TGTGCCTGGACACAGGGAACTAATGAAAAACTGTTTTTT. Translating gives CAWTQGTNEKLFF.

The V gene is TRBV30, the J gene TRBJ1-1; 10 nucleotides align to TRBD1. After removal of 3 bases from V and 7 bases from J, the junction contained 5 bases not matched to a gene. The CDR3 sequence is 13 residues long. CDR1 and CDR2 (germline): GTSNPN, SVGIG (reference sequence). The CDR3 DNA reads TGTGCCTGGAGCAGACAGGGGGCCGATGAAGCTTTCTTT. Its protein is CAWSRQGADEAFF.

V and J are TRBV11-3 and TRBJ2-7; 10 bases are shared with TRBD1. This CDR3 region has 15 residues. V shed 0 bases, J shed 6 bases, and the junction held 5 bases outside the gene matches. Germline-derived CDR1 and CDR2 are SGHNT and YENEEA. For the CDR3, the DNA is TGTGCCAGCAGCTTAGAGGAGGACAGGGGGGGCGAGCAGTACTTC. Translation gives CASSLEEDRGGEQYF.

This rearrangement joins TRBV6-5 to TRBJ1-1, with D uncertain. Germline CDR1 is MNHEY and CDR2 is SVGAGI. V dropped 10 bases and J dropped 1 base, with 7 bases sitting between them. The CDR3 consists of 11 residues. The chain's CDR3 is CATHRNTEAFF. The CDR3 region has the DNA TGTGCCACACACAGGAACACTGAAGCTTTCTTT.

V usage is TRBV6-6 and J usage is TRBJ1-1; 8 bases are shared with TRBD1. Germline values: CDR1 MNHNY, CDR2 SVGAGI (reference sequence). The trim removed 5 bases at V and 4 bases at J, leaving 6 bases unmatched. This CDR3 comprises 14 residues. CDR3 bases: TGTGCCAGCAGTAACGGACAGGGTGGCACTGAAGCTTTCTTT. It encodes CASSNGQGGTEAFF.

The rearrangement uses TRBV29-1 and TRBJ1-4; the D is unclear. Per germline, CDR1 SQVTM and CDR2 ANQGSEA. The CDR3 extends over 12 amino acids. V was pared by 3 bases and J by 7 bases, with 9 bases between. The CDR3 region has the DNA TGCAGCGTTGACGAGAATTCTGAAAAACTGTTTTTT. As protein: CSVDENSEKLFF.

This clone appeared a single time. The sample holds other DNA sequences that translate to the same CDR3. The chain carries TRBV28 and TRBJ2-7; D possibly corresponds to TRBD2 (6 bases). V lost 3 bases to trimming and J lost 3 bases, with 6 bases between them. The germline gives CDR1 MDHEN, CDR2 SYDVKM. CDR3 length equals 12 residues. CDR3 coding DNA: TGTGCCAGCAGTTTGGGGGGCTACGAGCAGTACTTC. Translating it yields CASSLGGYEQYF.